Below are 27 T cell receptor beta chains sequenced from a single sample in a study of Ad26.COV2.S vaccination and SARS-CoV-2 variants. Generated by immunoSEQ multiplex PCR, the TCRdb table keeps only in-frame clones and is missing some. Counted here are 300,000 to 350,000 clones, around 85% occurring once; the ten biggest clones make up 2.1%. This sample's treatment: some 19 received Ad26.COV2.S at low or high dose, single or two shots; about 5 received placebo; per-sample allocation not given. Vaccine and placebo recipients were sampled on day 63 after the first injection. This sample comprised peripheral blood, obtained in a trial of Ad26.COV2.S vaccine versus placebo. These receptor sequences come from a person between 18 and 59 years old who received the Ad26.COV2.S COVID-19 vaccine or a placebo.

This rearrangement joins TRBV20-1 to TRBJ2-1; D unclear. The ends were cut back, 3 bases at V and 0 bases at J, with 9 bases in the middle. There are 14 residues in the CDR3. From germline, CDR1 is DFQATT and CDR2 SNEGSKA (reference sequence). CDR3 in DNA: TGCAGTGCTAGTCACGGTAACTCCTACAATGAGCAGTTCTTC. Translating it yields CSASHGNSYNEQFF.

The chain is built from TRBV19 and TRBJ1-1, with 9 nucleotides matching TRBD1. Losses at the gene ends were 5 bases for V and 2 bases for J; bases not matched to a gene: 6. The CDR3 is made up of 15 amino acids. Germline CDR1 is LNHDA and CDR2 is SQIVND (reference sequence). The CDR3 DNA reads as TGTGCCAGTAGTGAGACAGGGGGATTAAACACTGAAGCTTTCTTT. It is translated as CASSETGGLNTEAFF.

This clone was picked up a small number of times. V is TRBV25-1 and J is TRBJ1-4; a possible D gene is TRBD1 (5 bases). The V gene's germline CDR1 is MGHDK and CDR2 SYGVNS. CDR3 length equals 14 residues. Trimming removed 6 bases from V and 4 bases from J, with 12 bases in between. The chain's CDR3 is CASRASGDNEKLFF. CDR3 bases: TGTGCCAGCAGGGCCTCGGGGGATAATGAAAAACTGTTTTTT.

The V and J genes are TRBV11-3 and TRBJ2-3, with TRBD2 matching over 13 bases. J was trimmed by 2 bases and V by 5 bases; bases with no gene match: 4. The CDR3 loop spans 16 amino acids. CDR1 and CDR2 from the germline V gene are SGHNT and YENEEA. CDR3 protein: CASSKGTSGNTDTQYF. In DNA form, the CDR3 reads TGTGCCAGCAGCAAGGGGACTAGCGGGAACACAGATACGCAGTATTTT.

This clone came up a few times. The J gene is TRBJ1-6, the V gene TRBV5-1, with 9 bases matching TRBD1. The CDR3 totals 17 residues. Germline CDR1 reads SGHRS; CDR2 reads YFSETQ. J lost 8 bases, V lost 0 bases, and 9 bases had no gene match. In DNA, the CDR3 is TGCGCCAGCAGCTTGGAGACAGGGGGAAGTCTGCATTCACCCCTCCACTTT. It encodes CASSLETGGSLHSPLHF. Looking up the rest from reference TRBV5-1 and TRBJ1-6 gives the full variable domain: KAGVTQTPRYLIKTRGQQVTLSCSPISGHRSVSWYQQTPGQGLQFLFEYFSETQRNKGNFPGRFSGRQFSNSRSEMNVSTLELGDSALYLCASSLETGGSLHSPLHFGNGTRLTVT.

The V call is TRBV6-5, the J call TRBJ2-2; a weak D match, TRBD1 (6 bases). The germline V and J ends were trimmed by 4 bases and 6 bases, with 15 bases remaining between them. There are 15 residues in the CDR3. Germline V lookup: CDR1 MNHEY, CDR2 SVGAGI. CDR3 nucleotide sequence: TGTGCCAGCAGTTCCAACTACAGGGTAGCCGGGGAGCTGTTTTTT. Encoded protein: CASSSNYRVAGELFF.

Only one count was recorded for this clone. This chain uses TRBV6-2 or TRBV6-3 with TRBJ1-5, with 10 positions matching TRBD1. The junction had 12 bases not matched to a gene; V was cut back by 4 bases and J by 9 bases. The CDR3 extends over 16 amino acids. CDR1 MNHEY and CDR2 SVGEGT come from the germline V gene. In nucleotides, the CDR3 is TGTGCCAGCAGTTCCCGGACAGGGGGAGAATTTCGGCCCCAGCATTTT. It codes for CASSSRTGGEFRPQHF.

The chain employs TRBV28 and TRBJ1-1; D is ambiguous. The V gene lost 6 bases and the J gene lost 1 base, with 9 bases spanning the gap. The CDR3 contains 13 residues. Germline V gene sequence: CDR1 MDHEN, CDR2 SYDVKM. CDR3 sequence (DNA): TGTGCCAGCAGCCTCGCAGGGAACACTGAAGCTTTCTTT. Its translation is CASSLAGNTEAFF.

This chain uses TRBV28 with TRBJ1-2; 8 bases are a match to TRBD1. The CDR3 has 15 amino acids. The V gene's germline CDR1 is MDHEN and CDR2 SYDVKM. The V gene end was trimmed by 1 base and the J gene end by 1 base; junction bases not matched to a gene: 2. Here the CDR3 DNA reads TGTGCCAGCAGTTTATCGGGACAGGATAACTATGGCTACACCTTC. Its protein is CASSLSGQDNYGYTF.

The chain combines TRBV5-1 with TRBJ1-3; a weak D match, TRBD1 (6 bases). Per germline, CDR1 SGHRS and CDR2 YFSETQ. V lost 5 bases, J lost 0 bases, and 18 bases lay in between. There are 17 residues in the CDR3. The CDR3 coding sequence is TGCGCCAGCAGTTCCACAGTCTCAGGGGCCTCTGGAAACACCATATATTTT. The encoded protein is CASSSTVSGASGNTIYF. The full variable domain, with the rest looked up from reference TRBV5-1 and TRBJ1-3, is KAGVTQTPRYLIKTRGQQVTLSCSPISGHRSVSWYQQTPGQGLQFLFEYFSETQRNKGNFPGRFSGRQFSNSRSEMNVSTLELGDSALYLCASSSTVSGASGNTIYFGEGSWLTVV.

A word on this clone: This likely traces to a read error, being one base from a far larger clone. The chain employs TRBV6-5 and TRBJ1-6, with D perhaps TRBD1 (6 bases). From germline, CDR1 is MNHEY and CDR2 SVGAGI. Trimming took 6 bases from V and 7 from J, leaving 10 bases between them. This CDR3 is built from 13 residues. The CDR3 DNA follows: TGTGCCAGCAGGTACACAGGGAATTCACCCCTCCACTTT. It encodes CASRYTGNSPLHF.

The CDR3 region has the DNA TGTGCCAGCAGCTCAGGGGCCTATGGCTACACCTTC. As protein: CASSSGAYGYTF. This chain connects TRBV28 to TRBJ1-2; tentatively, D is TRBD1 (6 bases). This CDR3 has 12 residues. The V end was cut by 6 bases, the J end by 4 bases, with 9 bases between. The V gene's germline CDR1 is MDHEN and CDR2 SYDVKM.

In this sample, this clone turned up once. This rearrangement joins TRBV7-6 to TRBJ2-7; D perhaps matches TRBD2 (7 bases). The V end lost 8 bases, the J end lost 4 bases, and 21 bases lay between the germline ends. Germline values: CDR1 SGHVS, CDR2 FNYEAQ. This CDR3 is 15 amino acids long. The chain's CDR3 is CASQADTRGTYEQYF. In DNA, the CDR3 is TGTGCCAGCCAAGCGGATACGCGGGGGACATACGAGCAGTACTTC.

The rearrangement links TRBV5-6 to TRBJ2-3; TRBD1 aligns across 10 bases. The V and J ends lost 3 bases and 5 bases, in that order; junction bases with no gene match: 3. The length of the CDR3 is 14 residues. Germline assignment: CDR1 SGHDT and CDR2 YYEEEE. CDR3 in amino acids: CASSSGQGGDTQYF. The CDR3 DNA reads as TGTGCCAGCAGCTCCGGACAGGGGGGAGATACGCAGTATTTT.

The chain joins TRBV4-1 to TRBJ1-2; a possible D gene is TRBD1 (5 bases). V lost 1 base and J lost 4, with 13 bases in between. Germline V lookup: CDR1 MGHRA, CDR2 YSYEKL. This CDR3 is built from 15 residues. CDR3 region: CASSQAGGGIYGYTF. DNA for the CDR3: TGCGCCAGCAGCCAAGCCGGGGGAGGCATCTATGGCTACACCTTC.

CDR3 coding DNA: TGTGCCAGCAGCCCTAACTATGGCTACACCTTC. Translating gives CASSPNYGYTF. J is TRBJ1-2 and V is TRBV11-2; no definite D call. The CDR3 length is 11 residues. With 5 bases removed from V and 0 bases from J, the gap between germline ends came to 1 base. Germline V gene lookup returns CDR1 SGHAT and CDR2 FQNNGV.

The chain joins TRBV4-2 to TRBJ2-3; 13 bases line up with TRBD2. Germline V gene lookup returns CDR1 LGHNA and CDR2 YNFKEQ. The CDR3 contains 19 residues. J gave up 4 bases and V 4 bases, and 14 bases lay outside the gene matches. The CDR3 DNA sequence: TGTGCCAGCAGCCGCCACTCCGGGACTAGCGGGGTGGCGTCAGATACGCAGTATTTT. This encodes CASSRHSGTSGVASDTQYF.

The chain recombines TRBV7-2 with TRBJ2-2; unclear D gene. Trimming removed 5 bases at V and 3 bases at J, with 4 bases between. Germline lookup yields CDR1 SGHTA and CDR2 FQGNSA. The CDR3 consists of 12 residues. The CDR3 nucleotides read TGTGCCAGCAGCCTAGACACCGGGGAGCTGTTTTTT. Translated, it gives CASSLDTGELFF.

The chain uses TRBV3-1 (or the pseudogene TRBV3-2) and TRBJ1-2; the D is unclear. Between the trimmed V and J ends, which lost 4 bases and 8 bases, there was a span of 8 bases. Germline V CDR1 and CDR2: LGHDT, YNNKEL (reference sequence). The CDR3 length is 11 residues. CDR3 coding DNA: TGTGCCAGCAGCCGTATAAGAGGCTACACCTTC. It encodes CASSRIRGYTF.

The chain uses TRBV15 and TRBJ1-5; no reliable D call. CDR1 LNHNV and CDR2 YYDKDF come from the germline V gene (reference sequence). V dropped 2 bases and J dropped 0 bases, with 14 bases sitting between them. The CDR3 runs 17 residues. The CDR3 spells CATSRLGAFVSNQPQHF. The CDR3, as DNA: TGTGCCACCAGCAGACTTGGCGCTTTTGTTAGCAATCAGCCCCAGCATTTT.

This clone was counted only a few times. The gene calls are TRBV25-1 and TRBJ1-6, with D hard to call. Looked up from germline, CDR1 is MGHDK and CDR2 is SYGVNS. The germline V and J ends were trimmed by 8 bases and 15 bases, with 20 bases remaining between them. The CDR3 spans 13 residues. DNA for the CDR3: TGTGCCAGCTCATTAATCGGACGTCAGTACCTCCACTTT. Protein: CASSLIGRQYLHF.

The table lists this clone with a count of one. The rearrangement joins TRBV6-5 to TRBJ2-1, with D possibly TRBD1 on 6 matching bases. Germline V lookup: CDR1 MNHEY, CDR2 SVGAGI. The V end lost 6 bases, the J end lost 1 base, and 7 bases lay between the germline ends. The CDR3 runs to 13 residues. CDR3 amino acids: CASSTGSYNEQFF. In DNA form, the CDR3 reads TGTGCCAGCAGCACAGGGTCCTACAATGAGCAGTTCTTC.

The gene calls are TRBV3-1 (or the pseudogene TRBV3-2) and TRBJ2-7; D uncertain. V lost 1 base and J lost 3, with 13 bases in between. The germline V gene encodes CDR1 LGHDT and CDR2 YNNKEL (reference sequence). The length of the CDR3 is 15 residues. CDR3: CASSQVGSLNYEQYF. CDR3 coding DNA: TGTGCCAGCAGCCAAGTTGGTAGTCTAAACTACGAGCAGTACTTC.

The chain joins TRBV4-2 to TRBJ1-6; D not resolved. Germline V gene sequence: CDR1 LGHNA, CDR2 YNFKEQ. The CDR3 covers 15 residues. Trimming removed 0 bases from V and 6 bases from J, with 9 bases in between. The CDR3 bases are TGTGCCAGCAGCCAAGATTTGGGCCGTAATTCACCCCTCCACTTT. It translates to CASSQDLGRNSPLHF.

V is TRBV7-3 and J is TRBJ2-1; D unresolved. Germline V gene lookup returns CDR1 SGHTA and CDR2 FQGTGA. This CDR3 is 15 amino acids long. V dropped 1 base and J dropped 3 bases, with 10 bases sitting between them. The CDR3 reads CASSLMIAGYNEQFF. CDR3 in DNA: TGTGCCAGCAGCTTAATGATCGCAGGCTACAATGAGCAGTTCTTC. The full variable domain, its missing parts supplied by reference TRBV7-3 and TRBJ2-1, is GAGVSQTPSNKVTEKGKYVELRCDPISGHTALYWYRQSLGQGPEFLIYFQGTGAADDSGLPNDRFFAVRPEGSVSTLKIQRTERGDSAVYLCASSLMIAGYNEQFFGPGTRLTVL.

The rearrangement links TRBV7-8 to TRBJ1-2; 7 positions agree with TRBD1. Germline V gene data show CDR1 as SGHVS and CDR2 as FQNEAQ. CDR3 size: 15 residues. The V and J ends lost 4 bases and 4 bases, in that order; junction bases with no gene match: 9. The CDR3 region is CASSSHFDRAYGYTF. CDR3 DNA sequence: TGTGCCAGCAGCTCTCATTTCGACAGGGCCTATGGCTACACCTTC. The variable domain in full, with the rest retrieved from reference TRBV7-8 and TRBJ1-2, is GAGVSQSPRYKVAKRGQDVALRCDPISGHVSLFWYQQALGQGPEFLTYFQNEAQLDKSGLPSDRFFAERPEGSVSTLKIQRTQQEDSAVYLCASSSHFDRAYGYTFGSGTRLTVV.

The rearrangement uses TRBV5-1 and TRBJ1-2; 7 nucleotides line up with TRBD1. With V trimmed by 6 bases and J by 0 bases, 5 bases remained unmatched. Germline lookup yields CDR1 SGHRS and CDR2 YFSETQ. This CDR3 has 14 residues. The DNA of the CDR3 is TGCGCCAGCACCCCCCAGGGGGCTAACTATGGCTACACCTTC. Its translation: CASTPQGANYGYTF.